These 5 T cell receptor beta chains share one sample of origin, sequenced in a study of blood T cell repertoires in COVID-19. Profiling relied on immunoSEQ multiplex PCR, and the TCRdb table lists in-frame clones only, not all of them. The repertoire has around 200,000 clones, 90% of them found once; the top ten carry 1.2%. Specimen: PBMCs or T cells enriched from blood (not recorded which). These TCRs come from a man between 25 and 39 years old who had recovered from COVID-19.

This chain uses TRBV6-5 with TRBJ2-5; weak D call: TRBD2 (6 bases). The CDR3 extends over 16 amino acids. Deletions cut 2 bases from V and 2 bases from J, with 15 bases between. CDR1 and CDR2 (germline): MNHEY, SVGAGI. The CDR3 DNA follows: TGTGCCAGCAGTTACGGTGTCTGGGGGACTCAAGAGACCCAGTACTTC. It is translated as CASSYGVWGTQETQYF.

This chain connects TRBV4-3 to TRBJ2-7; TRBD1 might be the D (5 bases). CDR1 is LGHNA, CDR2 YSLEER, per germline. The CDR3 has 17 residues. Trimming cost V 0 bases and J 6 bases, with 21 bases left between them. CDR3 sequence: CASSQERGFNGRIEQYF. Here the CDR3 DNA reads TGCGCCAGCAGCCAAGAAAGGGGTTTTAATGGAAGAATCGAGCAGTACTTC.

This chain joins TRBV5-1 and TRBJ2-5; TRBD2 might be the D (5 bases). Germline CDR1 is SGHRS and CDR2 is YFSETQ. Trimming removed 3 bases at V and 1 base at J, with 13 bases between. CDR3 length: 15 residues. CDR3 nucleotides: TGCGCCAGCAGCTCACCGGGAAACATCCAAGAGACCCAGTACTTC. Translation: CASSSPGNIQETQYF.

This chain uses TRBV4-2 with TRBJ2-5; D gene ambiguous. The CDR3 length is 12 residues. CDR1 LGHNA and CDR2 YNFKEQ come from the germline V gene. The V and J ends lost 0 bases and 5 bases respectively, with 4 bases between them. CDR3 sequence (DNA): TGTGCCAGCAGCCAAGACCGGGAGACCCAGTACTTC. Amino acids: CASSQDRETQYF.

This clone occurred once. This rearrangement joins TRBV30 to TRBJ1-1; D is unresolved. V lost 5 bases, J lost 10 bases, and 14 bases lay in between. Germline values: CDR1 GTSNPN, CDR2 SVGIG (reference sequence). The CDR3 is 11 amino acids. The CDR3 sequence is CAWGPNPGAFF. The CDR3 DNA follows: TGTGCCTGGGGCCCTAATCCGGGAGCTTTCTTT.